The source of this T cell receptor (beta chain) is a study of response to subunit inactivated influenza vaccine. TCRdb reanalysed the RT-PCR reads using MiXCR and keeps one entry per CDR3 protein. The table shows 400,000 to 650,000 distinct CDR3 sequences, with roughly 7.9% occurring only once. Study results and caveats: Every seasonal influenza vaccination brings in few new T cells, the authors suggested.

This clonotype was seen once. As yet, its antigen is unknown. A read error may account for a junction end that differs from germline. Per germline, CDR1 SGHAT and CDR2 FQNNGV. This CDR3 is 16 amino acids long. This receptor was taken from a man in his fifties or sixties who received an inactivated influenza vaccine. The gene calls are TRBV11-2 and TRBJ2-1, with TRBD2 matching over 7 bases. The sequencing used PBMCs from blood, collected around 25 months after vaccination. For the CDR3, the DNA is TGTGTCAGCAGCTCCCTCGGGGGGAGGACCTACAATGAGCAGTTCTTC. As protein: CVSSSLGGRTYNEQFF.